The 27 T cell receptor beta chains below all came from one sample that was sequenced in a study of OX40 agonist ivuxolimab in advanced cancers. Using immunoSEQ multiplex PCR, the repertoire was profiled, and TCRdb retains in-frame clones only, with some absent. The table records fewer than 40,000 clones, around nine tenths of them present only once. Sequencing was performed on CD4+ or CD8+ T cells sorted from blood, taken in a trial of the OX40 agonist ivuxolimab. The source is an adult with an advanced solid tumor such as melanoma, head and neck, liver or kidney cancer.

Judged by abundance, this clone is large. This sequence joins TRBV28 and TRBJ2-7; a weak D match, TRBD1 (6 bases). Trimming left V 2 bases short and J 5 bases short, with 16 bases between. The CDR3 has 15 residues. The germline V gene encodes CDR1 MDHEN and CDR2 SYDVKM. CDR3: CASSLEGVQMDEQYF. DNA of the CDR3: TGTGCCAGCAGTTTAGAGGGGGTCCAGATGGACGAGCAGTACTTC.

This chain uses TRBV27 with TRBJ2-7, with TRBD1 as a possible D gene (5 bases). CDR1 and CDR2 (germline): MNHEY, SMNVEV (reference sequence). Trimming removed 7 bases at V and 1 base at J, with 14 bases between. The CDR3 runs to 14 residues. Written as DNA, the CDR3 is TGTGCCAGCACCACAGGTTATGGGTCCTACGAGCAGTACTTC. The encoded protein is CASTTGYGSYEQYF.

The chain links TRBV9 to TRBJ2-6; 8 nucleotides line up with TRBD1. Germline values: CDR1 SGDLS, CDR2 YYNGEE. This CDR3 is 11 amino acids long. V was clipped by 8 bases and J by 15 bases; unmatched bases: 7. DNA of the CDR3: TGTGCCAGTGGACAGGGTGCCTCCCTGACTTTC. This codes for CASGQGASLTF.

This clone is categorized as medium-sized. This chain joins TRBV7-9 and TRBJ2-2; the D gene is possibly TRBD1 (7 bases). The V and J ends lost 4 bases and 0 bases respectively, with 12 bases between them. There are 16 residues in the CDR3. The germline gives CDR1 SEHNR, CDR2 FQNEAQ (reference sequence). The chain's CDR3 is CASSYRRGANTGELFF. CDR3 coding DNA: TGTGCCAGCAGCTACCGCAGGGGGGCGAACACCGGGGAGCTGTTTTTT.

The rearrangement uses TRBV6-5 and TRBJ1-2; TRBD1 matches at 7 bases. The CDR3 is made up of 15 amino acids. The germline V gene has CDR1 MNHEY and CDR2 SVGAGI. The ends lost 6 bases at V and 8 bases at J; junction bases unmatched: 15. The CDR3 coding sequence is TGTGCCAGCAGCAGCCCCATAGGGACACAGGGGGGCTACACCTTC. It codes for CASSSPIGTQGGYTF.

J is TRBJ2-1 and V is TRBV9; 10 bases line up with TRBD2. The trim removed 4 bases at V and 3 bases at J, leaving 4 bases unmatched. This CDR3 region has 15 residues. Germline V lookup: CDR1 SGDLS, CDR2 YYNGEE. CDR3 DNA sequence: TGTGCCAGCAGCACAGCGGGAGGGTTCTACAATGAGCAGTTCTTC. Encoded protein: CASSTAGGFYNEQFF.

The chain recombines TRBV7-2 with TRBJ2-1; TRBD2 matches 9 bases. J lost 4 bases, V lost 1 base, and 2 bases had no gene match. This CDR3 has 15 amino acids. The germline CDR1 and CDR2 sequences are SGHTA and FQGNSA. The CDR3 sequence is CASSLVTSGYNEQFF. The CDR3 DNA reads TGTGCCAGCAGCTTAGTAACTAGCGGGTACAATGAGCAGTTCTTC.

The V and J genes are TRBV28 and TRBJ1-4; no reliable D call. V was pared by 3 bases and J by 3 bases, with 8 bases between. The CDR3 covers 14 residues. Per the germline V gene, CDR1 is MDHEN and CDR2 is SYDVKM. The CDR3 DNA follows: TGTGCCAGCAGTTTTTTTTCGGCTAATGAAAAACTGTTTTTT. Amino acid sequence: CASSFFSANEKLFF.

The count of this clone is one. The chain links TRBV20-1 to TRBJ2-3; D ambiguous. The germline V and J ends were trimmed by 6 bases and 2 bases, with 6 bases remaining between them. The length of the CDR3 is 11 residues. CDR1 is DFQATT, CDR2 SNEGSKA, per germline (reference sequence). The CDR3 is CSASATDTQYF. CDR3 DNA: TGCAGTGCGTCGGCCACAGATACGCAGTATTTT.

The CDR3 loop reads CASSLPRGQVGANVLTF. The CDR3 DNA reads TGTGCCAGCAGCTTACCTCGGGGACAAGTTGGGGCCAACGTCCTGACTTTC. The V and J genes are TRBV7-9 and TRBJ2-6; D is perhaps TRBD1 (6 bases). This CDR3 has 17 residues. Germline values: CDR1 SEHNR, CDR2 FQNEAQ (reference sequence). The germline V and J ends were trimmed by 2 bases and 3 bases, with 14 bases remaining between them. The variable domain in full, completed from reference TRBV7-9 and TRBJ2-6, reads DTGVSQNPRHKITKRGQNVTFRCDPISEHNRLYWYRQTLGQGPEFLTYFQNEAQLEKSRLLSDRFSAERPKGSFSTLEIQRTEQGDSAMYLCASSLPRGQVGANVLTFGAGSRLTVL.

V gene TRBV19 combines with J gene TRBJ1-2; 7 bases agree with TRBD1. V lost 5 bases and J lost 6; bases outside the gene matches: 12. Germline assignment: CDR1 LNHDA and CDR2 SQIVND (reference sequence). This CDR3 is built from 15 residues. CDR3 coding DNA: TGTGCCAGTAGTGCCTCTCCGACAGGGAAACATGGCTACACCTTC. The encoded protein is CASSASPTGKHGYTF.

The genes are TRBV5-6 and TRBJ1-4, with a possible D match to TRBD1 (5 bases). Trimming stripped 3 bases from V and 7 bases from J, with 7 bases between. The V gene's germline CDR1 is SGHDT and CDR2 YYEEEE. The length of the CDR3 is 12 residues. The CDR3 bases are TGTGCCAGCAGCTCGGGGGGTGAAAAACTGTTTTTT. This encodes CASSSGGEKLFF.

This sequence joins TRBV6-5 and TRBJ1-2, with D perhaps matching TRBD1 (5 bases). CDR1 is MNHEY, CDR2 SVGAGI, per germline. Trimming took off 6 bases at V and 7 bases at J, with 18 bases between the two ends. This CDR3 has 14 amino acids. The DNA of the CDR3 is TGTGCCAGCAGCTCACCCTCCGCGACAGCTGGCTACACCTTC. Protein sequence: CASSSPSATAGYTF.

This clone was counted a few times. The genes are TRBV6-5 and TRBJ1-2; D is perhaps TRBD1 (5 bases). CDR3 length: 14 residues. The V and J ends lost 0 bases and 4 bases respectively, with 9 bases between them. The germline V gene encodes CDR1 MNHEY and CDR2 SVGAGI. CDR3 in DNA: TGTGCCAGCAGTTACTCGGAGGACACCTATGGCTACACCTTC. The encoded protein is CASSYSEDTYGYTF.

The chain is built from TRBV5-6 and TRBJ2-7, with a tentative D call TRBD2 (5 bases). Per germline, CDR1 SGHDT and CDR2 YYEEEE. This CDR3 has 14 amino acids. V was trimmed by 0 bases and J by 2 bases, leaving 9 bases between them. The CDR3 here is CASSLASRTYEQYF. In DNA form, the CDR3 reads TGTGCCAGCAGCTTGGCTAGCAGGACCTACGAGCAGTACTTC.

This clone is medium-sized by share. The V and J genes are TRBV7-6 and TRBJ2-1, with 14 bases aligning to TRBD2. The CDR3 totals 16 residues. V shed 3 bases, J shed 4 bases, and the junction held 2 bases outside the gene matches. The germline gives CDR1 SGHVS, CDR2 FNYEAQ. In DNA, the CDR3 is TGTGCCAGCAGCTTGGGACTAGCGGGAGAGTACAATGAGCAGTTCTTC. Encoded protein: CASSLGLAGEYNEQFF.

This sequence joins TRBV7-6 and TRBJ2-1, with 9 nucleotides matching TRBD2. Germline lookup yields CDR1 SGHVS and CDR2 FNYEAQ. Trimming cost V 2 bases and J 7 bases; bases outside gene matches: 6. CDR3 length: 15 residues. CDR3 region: CASSLLAGEGNEQFF. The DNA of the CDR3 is TGTGCCAGCAGCTTATTAGCGGGAGAGGGGAATGAGCAGTTCTTC. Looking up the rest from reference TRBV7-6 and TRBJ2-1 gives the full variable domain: GAGVSQSPRYKVTKRGQDVALRCDPISGHVSLYWYRQALGQGPEFLTYFNYEAQQDKSGLPNDRFSAERPEGSISTLTIQRTEQRDSAMYRCASSLLAGEGNEQFFGPGTRLTVL.

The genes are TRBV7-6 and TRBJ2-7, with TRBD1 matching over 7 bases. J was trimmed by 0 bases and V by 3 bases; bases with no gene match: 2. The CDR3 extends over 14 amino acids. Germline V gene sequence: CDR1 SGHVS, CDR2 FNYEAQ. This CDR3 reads CASSFRDSSYEQYF. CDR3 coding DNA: TGTGCCAGCAGCTTCCGGGACAGCTCCTACGAGCAGTACTTC.

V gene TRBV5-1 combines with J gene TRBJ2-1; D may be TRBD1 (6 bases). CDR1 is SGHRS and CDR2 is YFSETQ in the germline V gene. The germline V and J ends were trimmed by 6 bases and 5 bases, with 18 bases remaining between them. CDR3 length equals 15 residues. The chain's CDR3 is CASTTGEGWHNEQFF. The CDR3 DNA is TGCGCCAGCACGACAGGCGAGGGGTGGCACAATGAGCAGTTCTTC.

The CDR3 coding sequence is TGTGCCAGCAGCTTGATGGGGCTAGCGGGGATTACCTACGAGCAGTACTTC. It yields the protein CASSLMGLAGITYEQYF. The chain carries TRBV5-6 and TRBJ2-5; 9 positions match TRBD2. The last part of the DNA fits TRBJ2-7 better; the J call may be wrong. Per germline, CDR1 SGHDT and CDR2 YYEEEE. The CDR3 length is 17 residues.

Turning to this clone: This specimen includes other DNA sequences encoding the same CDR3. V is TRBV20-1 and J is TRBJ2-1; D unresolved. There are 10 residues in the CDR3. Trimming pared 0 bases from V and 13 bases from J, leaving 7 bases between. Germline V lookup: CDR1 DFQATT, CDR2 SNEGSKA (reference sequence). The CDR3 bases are TGCAGTGCTAGAGACAGATATCAGTTCTTC. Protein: CSARDRYQFF.

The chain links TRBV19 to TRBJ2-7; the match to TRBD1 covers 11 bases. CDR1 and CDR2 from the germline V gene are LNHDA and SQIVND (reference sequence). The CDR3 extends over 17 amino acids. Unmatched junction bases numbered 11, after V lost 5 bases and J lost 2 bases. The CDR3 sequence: CASSEKWDRGYTYEQYF. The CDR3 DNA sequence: TGTGCCAGTAGTGAGAAGTGGGACAGGGGGTACACCTACGAGCAGTACTTC.

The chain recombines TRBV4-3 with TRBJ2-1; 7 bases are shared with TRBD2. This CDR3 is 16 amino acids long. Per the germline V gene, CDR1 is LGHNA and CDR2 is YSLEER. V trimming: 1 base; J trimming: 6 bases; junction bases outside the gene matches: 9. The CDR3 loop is CASSQVLAGEGNEQFF. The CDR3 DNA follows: TGCGCCAGCAGCCAAGTGCTGGCGGGAGAAGGCAATGAGCAGTTCTTC.

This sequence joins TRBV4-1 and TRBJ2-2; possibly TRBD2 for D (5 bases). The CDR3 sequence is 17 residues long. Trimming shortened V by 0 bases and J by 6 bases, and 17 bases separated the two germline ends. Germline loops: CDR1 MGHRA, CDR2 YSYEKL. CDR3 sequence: CASSQDPVLGSAGELFF. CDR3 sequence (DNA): TGCGCCAGCAGCCAAGATCCGGTGCTAGGGAGCGCCGGGGAGCTGTTTTTT.

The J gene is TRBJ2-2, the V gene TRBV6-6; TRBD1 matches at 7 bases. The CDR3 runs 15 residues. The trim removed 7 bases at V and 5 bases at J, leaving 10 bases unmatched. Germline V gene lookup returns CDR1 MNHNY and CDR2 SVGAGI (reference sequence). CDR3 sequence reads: CASNTDRDGTGELFF. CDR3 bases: TGTGCCAGCAACACCGACAGGGACGGTACCGGGGAGCTGTTTTTT.

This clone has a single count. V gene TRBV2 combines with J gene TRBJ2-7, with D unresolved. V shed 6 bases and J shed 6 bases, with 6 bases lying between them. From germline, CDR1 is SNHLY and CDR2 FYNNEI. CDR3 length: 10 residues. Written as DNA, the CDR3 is TGTGCCAGCAGACATGGCGAGCAGTACTTC. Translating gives CASRHGEQYF. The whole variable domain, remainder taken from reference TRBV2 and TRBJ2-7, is EPEVTQTPSHQVTQMGQEVILRCVPISNHLYFYWYRQILGQKVEFLVSFYNNEISEKSEIFDDQFSVERPDGSNFTLKIRSTKLEDSAMYFCASRHGEQYFGPGTRLTVT.

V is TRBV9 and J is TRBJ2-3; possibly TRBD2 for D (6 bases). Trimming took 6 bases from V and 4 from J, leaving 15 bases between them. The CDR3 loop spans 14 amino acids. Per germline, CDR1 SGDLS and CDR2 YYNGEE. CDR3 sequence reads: CASTPGLRADTQYF. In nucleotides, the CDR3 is TGTGCCAGCACCCCGGGACTTAGGGCAGATACGCAGTATTTT. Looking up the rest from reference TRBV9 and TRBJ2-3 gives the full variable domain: DSGVTQTPKHLITATGQRVTLRCSPRSGDLSVYWYQQSLDQGLQFLIQYYNGEERAKGNILERFSAQQFPDLHSELNLSSLELGDSALYFCASTPGLRADTQYFGPGTRLTVL.